These 6 T cell receptor beta chains were sequenced from one sample in a study of T cell responses to AZD1222 COVID-19 vaccine. The protocol was immunoSEQ multiplex PCR, while the TCRdb copy is restricted to in-frame clones and leaves out a portion. The sample contains fewer than 120,000 clones, around nine tenths of which appear only once. Sequenced material: peripheral blood, taken on day 0 of AZD1222 vaccination. The origin of the receptors is an adult in good health.

The chain uses TRBV7-2 and TRBJ1-2; D remains ambiguous. CDR3 length: 12 residues. The V gene lost 2 bases and the J gene lost 4 bases, with 5 bases spanning the gap. Germline assignment: CDR1 SGHTA and CDR2 FQGNSA. The CDR3: CASSLNAYGYTF. CDR3 nucleotide sequence: TGTGCCAGCAGCTTAAATGCCTATGGCTACACCTTC.

This sequence joins TRBV11-3 and TRBJ2-6; no definite D call. Germline V gives CDR1 SGHNT, CDR2 YENEEA. The CDR3 is 14 amino acids. V was shortened by 1 base and J by 0 bases, with 1 base between the two germline ends. CDR3 loop: CASSLGSGANVLTF. In DNA form, the CDR3 reads TGTGCCAGCAGCTTAGGCTCTGGGGCCAACGTCCTGACTTTC.

This sequence joins TRBV5-4 and TRBJ2-5; the match to TRBD2 covers 7 bases. Looked up from germline, CDR1 is SGHNT and CDR2 is YYREEE (reference sequence). The CDR3 covers 15 residues. The V segment lost 3 bases and the J segment 5 bases; nucleotides outside the gene matches: 10. The CDR3 region has the DNA TGTGCCAGCAGCTATAGCGGGCCCCGAGCGGAGACCCAGTACTTC. Translation: CASSYSGPRAETQYF.

The chain employs TRBV28 and TRBJ2-5; 9 positions agree with TRBD1. The CDR3 runs to 12 residues. V lost 6 bases, J lost 5 bases, and 1 base stayed unmatched. From germline, CDR1 is MDHEN and CDR2 SYDVKM. The CDR3 is CASRTGGETQYF. CDR3 nucleotide sequence: TGTGCCAGCAGAACAGGGGGCGAGACCCAGTACTTC.

The V and J genes are TRBV28 and TRBJ2-7; a possible D gene is TRBD2 (5 bases). Per the germline V gene, CDR1 is MDHEN and CDR2 is SYDVKM. The CDR3 is 13 amino acids. V lost 8 bases, J lost 5 bases, and 16 bases lay in between. DNA of the CDR3: TGTGCCAGCTCCCCCCCGAGGGTGAACGAGCAGTACTTC. It specifies CASSPPRVNEQYF.

This chain connects TRBV5-6 to TRBJ1-6; D ambiguous. The CDR3 sequence is 12 residues long. V shed 3 bases and J shed 14 bases, with 12 bases lying between them. The germline V gene encodes CDR1 SGHDT and CDR2 YYEEEE. The CDR3 region is CASSSSVMSLHF. The CDR3 DNA follows: TGTGCCAGCAGCTCCTCAGTGATGTCCCTCCACTTT.